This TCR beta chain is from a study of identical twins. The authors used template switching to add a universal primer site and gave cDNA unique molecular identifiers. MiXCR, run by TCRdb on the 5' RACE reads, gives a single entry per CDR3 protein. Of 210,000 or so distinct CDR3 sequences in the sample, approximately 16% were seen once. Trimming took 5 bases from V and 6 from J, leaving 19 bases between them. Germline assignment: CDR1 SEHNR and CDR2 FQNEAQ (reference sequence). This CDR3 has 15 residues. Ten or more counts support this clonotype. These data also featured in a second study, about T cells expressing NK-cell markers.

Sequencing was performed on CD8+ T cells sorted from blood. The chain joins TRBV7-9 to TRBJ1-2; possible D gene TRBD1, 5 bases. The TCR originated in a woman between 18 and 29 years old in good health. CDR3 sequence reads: CASSPVGGIQDGYTF. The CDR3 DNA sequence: TGTGCCAGCAGCCCCGTCGGGGGGATCCAGGATGGCTACACCTTC.